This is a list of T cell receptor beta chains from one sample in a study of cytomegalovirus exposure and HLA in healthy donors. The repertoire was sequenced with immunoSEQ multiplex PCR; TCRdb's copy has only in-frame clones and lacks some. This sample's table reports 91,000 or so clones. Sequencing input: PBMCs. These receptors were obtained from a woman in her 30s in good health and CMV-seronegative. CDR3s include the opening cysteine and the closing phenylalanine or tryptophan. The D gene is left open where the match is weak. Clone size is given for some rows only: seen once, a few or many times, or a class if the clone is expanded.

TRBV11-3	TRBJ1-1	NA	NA	CASSFEMNTEAFF	TGTGCCAGCAGCTTCGAGATGAACACTGAAGCTTTCTTT
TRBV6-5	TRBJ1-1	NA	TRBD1	CASSYSEGADAFF	TGTGCCAGCAGTTACTCAGAGGGGGCGGATGCTTTCTTT
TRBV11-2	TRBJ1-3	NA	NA	CASSSQGLGDTIYF	TGTGCCAGCAGCAGCCAGGGGCTAGGGGACACCATATATTTT
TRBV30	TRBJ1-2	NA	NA	CACPLVGDYLGGYTF	TGTGCCTGCCCATTGGTTGGGGACTACCTTGGTGGCTACACCTTC
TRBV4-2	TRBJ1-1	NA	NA	CASRKGTEAFF	TGTGCCAGCAGAAAGGGGACTGAAGCTTTCTTT
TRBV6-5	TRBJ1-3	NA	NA	CASSYEGNTIYF	TGTGCCAGCAGTTACGAGGGAAACACCATATATTTT
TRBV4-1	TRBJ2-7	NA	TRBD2	CASSQRLLAGDGQVRAYEQYF	TGCGCCAGCAGCCAAAGACTCCTAGCGGGAGATGGACAAGTAAGAGCCTACGAGCAGTACTTC
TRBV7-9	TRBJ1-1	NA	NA	CASSETVNTEAFF	TGTGCCAGCAGCGAAACAGTGAACACTGAAGCTTTCTTT
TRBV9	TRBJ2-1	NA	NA	CASSVDGVTYNEQFF	TGTGCCAGCAGCGTAGACGGGGTGACCTACAATGAGCAGTTCTTC
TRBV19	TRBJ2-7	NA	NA	CASSTLGEQYF	TGTGCCAGTAGTACCCTGGGCGAGCAGTACTTC
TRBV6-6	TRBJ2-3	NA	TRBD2	CASSYLGGDVDTQYF	TGTGCCAGCAGTTACCTCGGGGGGGATGTAGATACGCAGTATTTT
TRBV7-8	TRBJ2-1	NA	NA	CASSLVLPEGGEQFF	TGTGCCAGCAGCTTAGTACTCCCCGAAGGGGGTGAGCAGTTCTTC
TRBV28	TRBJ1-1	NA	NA	CASSLEFYTEAFF	TGTGCCAGCAGTTTGGAGTTTTACACTGAAGCTTTCTTT
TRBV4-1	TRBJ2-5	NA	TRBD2	CASSPRGGLGETQYF	TGCGCCAGCAGCCCTCGGGGGGGCCTGGGGGAGACCCAGTACTTC
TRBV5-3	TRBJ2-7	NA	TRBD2	CARSFEVGLAGARSSYEQYF	TGTGCCAGAAGCTTCGAGGTTGGACTAGCGGGGGCCCGAAGCTCCTACGAGCAGTACTTC
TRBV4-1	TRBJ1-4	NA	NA	CASSQGGGGGEKLFF	TGCGCCAGCAGCCAAGGAGGGGGGGGTGGTGAAAAACTGTTTTTT
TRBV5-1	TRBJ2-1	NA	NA	CASSDGGGDEQFF	TGCGCCAGCAGCGATGGAGGGGGCGATGAGCAGTTCTTC
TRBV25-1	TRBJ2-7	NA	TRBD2	CASTHPGGGGSYEQYF	TGTGCCAGCACCCATCCCGGGGGGGGAGGATCCTACGAGCAGTACTTC
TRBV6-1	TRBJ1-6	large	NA	CASSDLDSSASPLHF	TGTGCCAGCAGTGACCTGGACAGTTCAGCTTCACCCCTCCACTTT
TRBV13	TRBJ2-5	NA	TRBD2	CASSFPSGRAVEQYF	TGTGCCAGCAGCTTCCCTAGCGGGAGGGCCGTAGAGCAGTACTTC
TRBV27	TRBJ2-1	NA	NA	CASVASINEQFF	TGTGCCAGCGTAGCGTCAATCAATGAGCAGTTCTTC
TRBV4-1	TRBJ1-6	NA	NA	CASSQTGPYNSPLHF	TGCGCCAGCAGCCAAACAGGGCCCTATAATTCACCCCTCCACTTT
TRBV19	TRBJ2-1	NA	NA	CASSASVGSYNEQFF	TGTGCCAGTAGTGCCTCGGTCGGCTCCTACAATGAGCAGTTCTTC
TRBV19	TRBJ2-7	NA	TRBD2	CASSASGPSYEQYF	TGTGCCAGTAGTGCTAGCGGGCCCTCCTACGAGCAGTACTTC
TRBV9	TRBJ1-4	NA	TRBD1	CASSVGTGNEKLFF	TGTGCCAGCAGCGTGGGGACAGGGAATGAAAAACTGTTTTTT
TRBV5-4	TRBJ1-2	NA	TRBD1	CASSPVEGAAYGYTF	TGTGCCAGCAGCCCGGTGGAGGGGGCCGCCTATGGCTACACCTTC
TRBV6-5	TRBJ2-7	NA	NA	CASSYSKSYEQYF	TGTGCCAGCAGTTACTCTAAATCCTACGAGCAGTACTTC
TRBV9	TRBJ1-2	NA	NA	CASSANRVTDYGYTF	TGTGCCAGCAGCGCCAACAGGGTAACGGACTATGGCTACACCTTC
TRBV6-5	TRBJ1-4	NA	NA	CASSRQYNEKLFF	TGTGCCAGCAGTCGACAGTATAATGAAAAACTGTTTTTT
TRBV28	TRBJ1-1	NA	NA	CASSLYQGTEAFF	TGTGCCAGCAGTTTATATCAGGGCACTGAAGCTTTCTTT
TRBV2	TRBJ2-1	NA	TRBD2	CASSERGRGLAGLNEQFF	TGTGCCAGCAGCGAAAGGGGGAGGGGACTAGCGGGGTTGAATGAGCAGTTCTTC
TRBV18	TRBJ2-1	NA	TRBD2	CASSTSVSYNEQFF	TGTGCCAGCTCTACTAGCGTCTCCTACAATGAGCAGTTCTTC
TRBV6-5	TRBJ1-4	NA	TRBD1	CASSYSTGPEKLFF	TGTGCCAGCAGTTACTCGACAGGGCCCGAAAAACTGTTTTTT
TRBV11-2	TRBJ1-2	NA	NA	CASSPLGRNNYGYTF	TGTGCCAGCAGCCCCCTGGGGCGGAATAACTATGGCTACACCTTC
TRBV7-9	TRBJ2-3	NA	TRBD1	CASRHRDSPTDTQYF	TGTGCCAGCAGGCACCGGGACAGTCCCACAGATACGCAGTATTTT
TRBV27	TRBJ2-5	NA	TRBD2	CASSSSGGSGAGGETQYF	TGTGCCAGCAGTTCCTCCGGGGGGTCGGGAGCGGGGGGAGAGACCCAGTACTTC
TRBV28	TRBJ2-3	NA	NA	CASNSVSTDTQYF	TGTGCCAGCAACAGTGTAAGCACAGATACGCAGTATTTT
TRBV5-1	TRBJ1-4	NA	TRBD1	CASSIGTGSEKLFF	TGCGCCAGCAGCATCGGGACAGGTAGCGAAAAACTGTTTTTT
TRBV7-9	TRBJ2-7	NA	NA	CASSPIAFSGGNVTYEQYF	TGTGCCAGCAGCCCGATAGCTTTCTCAGGCGGGAATGTTACCTACGAGCAGTACTTC
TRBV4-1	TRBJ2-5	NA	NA	CASSMVFGGKETQYF	TGCGCCAGCAGCATGGTTTTTGGCGGGAAAGAGACCCAGTACTTC
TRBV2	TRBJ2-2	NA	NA	CASSDPPGPGELFF	TGTGCCAGCAGTGATCCCCCAGGGCCCGGGGAGCTGTTTTTT
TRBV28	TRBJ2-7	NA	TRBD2	CASRISGNSYEQYF	TGTGCCAGCAGGATTAGCGGGAACTCCTACGAGCAGTACTTC
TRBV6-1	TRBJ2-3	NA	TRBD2	CASSEIRGGGATDTQYF	TGTGCCAGCAGTGAAATAAGAGGCGGGGGGGCAACAGATACGCAGTATTTT
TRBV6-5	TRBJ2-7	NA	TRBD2	CASRKSSGGGYEQYF	TGTGCCAGCAGGAAATCTAGCGGGGGGGGCTACGAGCAGTACTTC
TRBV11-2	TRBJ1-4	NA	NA	CASSSRTDHGEKLFF	TGTGCCAGCAGCTCCCGGACAGACCACGGTGAAAAACTGTTTTTT
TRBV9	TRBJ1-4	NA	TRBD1	CASSPQGARDEKLFF	TGTGCCAGCAGCCCGCAGGGGGCGCGGGACGAAAAACTGTTTTTT
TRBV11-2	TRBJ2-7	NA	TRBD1	CASSTRQGSLGYEQYF	TGTGCCAGCAGCACCCGACAGGGGTCGCTAGGCTACGAGCAGTACTTC
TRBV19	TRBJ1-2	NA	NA	CASTTLRGYGYTF	TGTGCCAGTACCACATTACGGGGCTATGGCTACACCTTC
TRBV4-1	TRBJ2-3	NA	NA	CASSPLGIGSTDTQYF	TGCGCCAGCAGCCCTCTCGGGATTGGGAGCACAGATACGCAGTATTTT
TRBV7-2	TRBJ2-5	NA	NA	CASSLERAGYQETQYF	TGTGCCAGCAGCTTAGAAAGGGCAGGGTACCAAGAGACCCAGTACTTC
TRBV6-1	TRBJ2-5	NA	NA	CASSESVLARQETQYF	TGTGCCAGCAGTGAATCGGTACTAGCAAGGCAAGAGACCCAGTACTTC
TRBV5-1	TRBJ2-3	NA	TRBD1	CASSKNRGTDTQYF	TGCGCCAGCAGCAAGAACAGGGGAACAGATACGCAGTATTTT
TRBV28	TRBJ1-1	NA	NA	CASSLFARMAYTEAFF	TGTGCCAGCAGTTTATTTGCCCGCATGGCTTACACTGAAGCTTTCTTT
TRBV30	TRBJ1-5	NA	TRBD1	CAWRNKQGASQPQHF	TGTGCCTGGAGAAATAAACAGGGGGCAAGTCAGCCCCAGCATTTT
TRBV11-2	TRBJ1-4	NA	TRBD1	CASSSSGRGLDEKLFF	TGTGCCAGCAGCTCCTCCGGAAGGGGGCTTGATGAAAAACTGTTTTTT
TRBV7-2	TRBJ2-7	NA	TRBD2	CASSPRRGEEYEQYF	TGTGCCAGCAGCCCCAGACGGGGGGAGGAATACGAGCAGTACTTC
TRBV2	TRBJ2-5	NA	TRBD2	CASSETAGGQETQYF	TGTGCCAGCAGTGAGACAGCGGGGGGGCAAGAGACCCAGTACTTC
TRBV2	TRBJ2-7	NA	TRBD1	CASSESWDRPPYEQYF	TGTGCCAGCAGTGAATCGTGGGACAGGCCACCCTACGAGCAGTACTTC
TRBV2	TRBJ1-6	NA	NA	CASSEPQSYNSPLHF	TGTGCCAGCAGTGAACCCCAGTCCTATAATTCACCCCTCCACTTT
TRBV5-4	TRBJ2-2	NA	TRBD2	CASSQLAGDKAGELFF	TGTGCCAGCAGCCAACTAGCGGGAGATAAGGCCGGGGAGCTGTTTTTT